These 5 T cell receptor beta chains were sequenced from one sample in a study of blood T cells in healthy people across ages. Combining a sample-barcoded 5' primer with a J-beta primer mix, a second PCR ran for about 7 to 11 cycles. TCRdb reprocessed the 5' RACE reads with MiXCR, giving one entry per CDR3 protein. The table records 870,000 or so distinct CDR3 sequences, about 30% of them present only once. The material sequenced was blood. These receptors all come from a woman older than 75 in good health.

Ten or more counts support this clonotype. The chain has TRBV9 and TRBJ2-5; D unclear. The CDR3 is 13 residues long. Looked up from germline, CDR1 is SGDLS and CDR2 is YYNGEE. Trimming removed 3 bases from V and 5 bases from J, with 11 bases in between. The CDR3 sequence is CASSADMYETQYF. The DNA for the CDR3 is TGTGCCAGCAGCGCTGACATGTATGAGACCCAGTACTTC.

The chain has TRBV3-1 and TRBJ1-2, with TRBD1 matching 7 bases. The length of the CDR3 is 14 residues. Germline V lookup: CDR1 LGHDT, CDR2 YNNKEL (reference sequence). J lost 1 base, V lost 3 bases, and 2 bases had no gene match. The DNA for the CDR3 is TGTGCCAGCAGCCATGGGACAGTTAACTATGGCTACACCTTC. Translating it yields CASSHGTVNYGYTF.

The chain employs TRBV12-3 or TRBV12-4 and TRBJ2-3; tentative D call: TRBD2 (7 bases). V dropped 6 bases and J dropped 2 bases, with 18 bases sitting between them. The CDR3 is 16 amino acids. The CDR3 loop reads CASSSDVGGPTDTQYF. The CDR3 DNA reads TGTGCCAGCAGCTCGGACGTCGGGGGGCCCACAGATACGCAGTATTTT.

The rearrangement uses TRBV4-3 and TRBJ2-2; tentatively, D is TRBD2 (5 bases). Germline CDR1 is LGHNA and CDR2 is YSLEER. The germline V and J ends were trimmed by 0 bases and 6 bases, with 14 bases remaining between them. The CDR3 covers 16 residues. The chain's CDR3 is CASSQDSLGSAGELFF. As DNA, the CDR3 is TGCGCCAGCAGCCAAGATAGCCTTGGGAGTGCCGGGGAGCTGTTTTTT.

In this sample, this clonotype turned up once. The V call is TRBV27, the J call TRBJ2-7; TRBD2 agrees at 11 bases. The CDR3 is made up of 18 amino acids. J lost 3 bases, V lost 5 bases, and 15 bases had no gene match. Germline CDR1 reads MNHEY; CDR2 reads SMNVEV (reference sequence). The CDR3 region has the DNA TGTGCCAGCAGTAAACTAGCGGGAGTCATTCTAGGGGGCTACGAGCAGTACTTC. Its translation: CASSKLAGVILGGYEQYF.